The present T cell receptor beta chain was sequenced within a study of blood T cell repertoires in COVID-19. Study in general: Sample material is recorded as cDNA or gDNA derived from T cells, B-cell-depleted T cells, or PBMCs.

CDR3 length: 14 residues. The germline V and J ends were trimmed by 6 bases and 4 bases, with 16 bases remaining between them. CDR1 and CDR2 from the germline V gene are LNHDA and SQIVND (reference sequence). This clone was seen a handful of times. Generated by immunoSEQ multiplex PCR, the TCRdb table keeps only in-frame clones and is missing some. The repertoire holds 200,000 to 250,000 clones, just over 85% seen once, with 3% to 4% in the top ten. Sample: PBMCs or T cells enriched from blood (not recorded which). This clonotype originated in a woman aged 40-49 years with acute COVID-19. The rearrangement uses TRBV19 and TRBJ2-7, with D possibly TRBD1 on 6 matching bases. CDR3 residues: CASSNRVLGYEQYF. In nucleotides, the CDR3 is TGTGCCAGTAGCAACAGGGTTCTCGGGTACGAGCAGTACTTC.